One sample yielded the 23 T cell receptor beta chains listed below, sequenced in a study of siplizumab effects on memory and regulatory T cells. Profiling relied on immunoSEQ multiplex PCR, and the TCRdb table lists in-frame clones only, not all of them. The sample contains approximately 60,000 clones, less than 80% of which appear only once. The sequenced sample consisted of memory CD4+ T cells sorted from blood. These receptors came from a human donor in good health.

In its sample, this clone was seen a few times. This chain joins TRBV18 and TRBJ1-1, with 8 bases matching TRBD1. The V and J ends lost 5 bases and 1 base, in that order; junction bases with no gene match: 3. The CDR3 is made up of 14 amino acids. Germline V gene lookup returns CDR1 KGHSH and CDR2 LQKENI. The CDR3 loop reads CASSGTGGNTEAFF. Written as DNA, the CDR3 is TGTGCCAGCTCAGGGACAGGAGGGAACACTGAAGCTTTCTTT.

The gene calls are TRBV18 and TRBJ2-7; TRBD1 agrees at 9 bases. The germline gives CDR1 KGHSH, CDR2 LQKENI. After removal of 6 bases from V and 2 bases from J, the junction contained 8 bases not matched to a gene. There are 15 residues in the CDR3. The CDR3 region is CASSPAGQGTYEQYF. The CDR3 DNA reads TGTGCCAGCTCTCCGGCGGGACAGGGTACCTACGAGCAGTACTTC.

The chain joins TRBV5-4 to TRBJ1-4; D is uncertain. This CDR3 comprises 14 residues. The germline V gene encodes CDR1 SGHNT and CDR2 YYREEE (reference sequence). V lost 2 bases and J lost 8, with 13 bases in between. The CDR3 protein is CASSLKGFGEKLFF. CDR3 nucleotide sequence: TGTGCCAGCAGCTTAAAGGGTTTTGGGGAAAAACTGTTTTTT.

The chain couples TRBV12-2 to TRBJ2-3; the DNA was not compared with TRBD1, the D call given in the table. TRBV12-2 counts as a pseudogene. CDR3 length: 15 residues. In DNA, the CDR3 is TGTGCAAGTCGTTCACAGGGGGCCACCACAGATACGCAGTATTTT. As protein: CASRSQGATTDTQYF.

The chain combines TRBV10-3 with TRBJ2-2; tentative D call: TRBD1 (6 bases). Trimming removed 7 bases at V and 9 bases at J, with 18 bases between. The CDR3 has 14 amino acids. Germline V gene data show CDR1 as ENHRY and CDR2 as SYGVKD. CDR3 sequence reads: CAIKSGAGDRELFF. The CDR3, as DNA: TGTGCCATCAAATCAGGGGCCGGGGATCGGGAGCTGTTTTTT.

The chain recombines TRBV11-2 with TRBJ1-3; D is unresolved. There are 13 residues in the CDR3. Per germline, CDR1 SGHAT and CDR2 FQNNGV. The V end was cut by 1 base, the J end by 8 bases, with 9 bases between. In DNA form, the CDR3 reads TGTGCCAGCAGCTTAGTGAGGGATGACACCATATATTTT. The encoded protein is CASSLVRDDTIYF.

This chain connects TRBV6-5 to TRBJ1-2; 7 bases match TRBD1. Losses at the gene ends were 4 bases for V and 5 bases for J; bases not matched to a gene: 10. Germline CDR1 is MNHEY and CDR2 is SVGAGI. The CDR3 has 15 amino acids. CDR3 DNA: TGTGCCAGCAGTTCCATTCAGGGGGTGAGGTATGGCTACACCTTC. Residues: CASSSIQGVRYGYTF.

The rearrangement uses TRBV5-1 and TRBJ2-3, with TRBD1 matching 8 bases. CDR3 length equals 15 residues. The V segment lost 1 base and the J segment 1 base; nucleotides outside the gene matches: 2. Germline V CDR1 and CDR2: SGHRS, YFSETQ. DNA of the CDR3: TGCGCCAGCAGCTTGTCAGGGGGCCGCACAGATACGCAGTATTTT. It is translated as CASSLSGGRTDTQYF.

The chain links TRBV15 to TRBJ1-4; TRBD1 is a possible D gene (6 bases). This CDR3 is 16 amino acids long. Trimming shortened V by 1 base and J by 6 bases, and 15 bases separated the two germline ends. Germline CDR1 reads LNHNV; CDR2 reads YYDKDF (reference sequence). The CDR3 nucleotides read TGTGCCACCAGCAGAGTCATCGGACAGCTTTATGAAAAACTGTTTTTT. It yields the protein CATSRVIGQLYEKLFF.

The genes are TRBV19 and TRBJ2-2; D is uncertain. This CDR3 is 12 amino acids long. Trimming pared 8 bases from V and 6 bases from J, leaving 10 bases between. From germline, CDR1 is LNHDA and CDR2 SQIVND (reference sequence). As DNA, the CDR3 is TGTGCCAGTTTGGGTTCCCCCGGGGAGCTGTTTTTT. This translates into CASLGSPGELFF.

The rearrangement links TRBV5-6 to TRBJ2-3; 8 nucleotides line up with TRBD2. The V segment lost 7 bases and the J segment 2 bases; nucleotides outside the gene matches: 15. Germline values: CDR1 SGHDT, CDR2 YYEEEE. The CDR3 is made up of 17 amino acids. CDR3: CASLGSGGVGSTDTQYF. Here the CDR3 DNA reads TGTGCCAGCTTGGGGAGCGGGGGAGTTGGATCCACAGATACGCAGTATTTT.

J is TRBJ2-3 and V is TRBV15, with D unclear. Germline V lookup: CDR1 LNHNV, CDR2 YYDKDF (reference sequence). V was cut by 1 base and J by 2 bases, with 7 bases left in between. This CDR3 spans 14 amino acids. The chain's CDR3 is CATSRAEFTDTQYF. In DNA form, the CDR3 reads TGTGCCACCAGCAGAGCGGAGTTCACAGATACGCAGTATTTT.

The chain is built from TRBV6-5 and TRBJ2-7; D remains ambiguous. In germline, CDR1 is MNHEY, CDR2 SVGAGI. V shed 4 bases and J shed 6 bases, with 13 bases lying between them. The CDR3 has 13 residues. The CDR3: CASSLRFRSEQYF. The CDR3 region has the DNA TGTGCCAGCAGTTTAAGGTTCCGAAGCGAGCAGTACTTC.

The CDR3 is CASSLGTPPDTQYF. DNA of the CDR3: TGCGCCAGCAGCTTGGGGACCCCTCCAGATACGCAGTATTTT. This chain joins TRBV5-1 and TRBJ2-3; D ambiguous. Germline V gene sequence: CDR1 SGHRS, CDR2 YFSETQ. The CDR3 is 14 residues long. V lost 0 bases and J lost 4, with 9 bases in between.

This chain joins TRBV7-2 and TRBJ2-5; D remains unclear. The CDR3 loop spans 14 amino acids. Between the trimmed V and J ends, which lost 0 bases and 1 base, there was a span of 6 bases. CDR1 is SGHTA and CDR2 is FQGNSA in the germline V gene. As DNA, the CDR3 is TGTGCCAGCAGCTTAGCGGCGACCCAAGAGACCCAGTACTTC. As protein: CASSLAATQETQYF.

The gene calls are TRBV9 and TRBJ2-6; the D call may be TRBD1 or TRBD2 (6 bases each). Trimming shortened V by 0 bases and J by 0 bases, and 16 bases separated the two germline ends. The CDR3 loop spans 19 amino acids. Looked up from germline, CDR1 is SGDLS and CDR2 is YYNGEE. The CDR3 protein is CASSVAAGGSFSGANVLTF. CDR3 DNA sequence: TGTGCCAGCAGCGTAGCGGCCGGGGGCTCTTTCTCTGGGGCCAACGTCCTGACTTTC. The complete variable domain, with remaining parts taken from reference TRBV9 and TRBJ2-6, reads DSGVTQTPKHLITATGQRVTLRCSPRSGDLSVYWYQQSLDQGLQFLIQYYNGEERAKGNILERFSAQQFPDLHSELNLSSLELGDSALYFCASSVAAGGSFSGANVLTFGAGSRLTVL.

This clone was found a few times. The J gene is TRBJ2-3, the V gene TRBV2; 7 bases line up with TRBD1. Looked up from germline, CDR1 is SNHLY and CDR2 is FYNNEI. The J segment lost 2 bases and the V segment lost 6 bases, leaving 5 bases of the junction unmatched. The CDR3 totals 14 residues. The CDR3 nucleotides read TGTGCCAGCAGGGGACAGCCTACCACAGATACGCAGTATTTT. Amino acids: CASRGQPTTDTQYF.

This sequence joins TRBV5-8 and TRBJ2-3, with 7 bases fitting TRBD1. The germline CDR1 and CDR2 sequences are SGHTS and YDEGEE. CDR3 length: 17 amino acids. After removal of 4 bases from V and 5 bases from J, the junction contained 16 bases not matched to a gene. CDR3 amino acids: CASSPSRAGHRGDTQYF. CDR3 DNA: TGTGCCAGCAGCCCTTCCCGGGCAGGCCACAGGGGAGATACGCAGTATTTT. The variable domain in full, completed from reference TRBV5-8 and TRBJ2-3, reads EAGVTQSPTHLIKTRGQQATLRCSPISGHTSVYWYQQALGLGLQFLLWYDEGEERNRGNFPPRFSGRQFPNYSSELNVNALELEDSALYLCASSPSRAGHRGDTQYFGPGTRLTVL.

The chain has TRBV19 and TRBJ2-7, with D possibly called TRBD1 or TRBD2 (6 bases each). This CDR3 region has 16 residues. Germline CDR1 and CDR2: LNHDA and SQIVND (reference sequence). V lost 3 bases to trimming and J lost 3 bases, with 18 bases between them. The CDR3 is CASSIAGARGNYEQYF. For the CDR3, the DNA is TGTGCCAGTAGTATTGCAGGGGCACGCGGGAACTACGAGCAGTACTTC.

V and J are TRBV27 and TRBJ2-5, with TRBD1 identical over 11 bases. Per the germline V gene, CDR1 is MNHEY and CDR2 is SMNVEV (reference sequence). After removal of 0 bases from V and 10 bases from J, the junction contained 7 bases not matched to a gene. The CDR3 spans 15 residues. CDR3 in DNA: TGTGCCAGCAGTTTATCCCCCGGGACAGGGGGGGTCCAGTACTTC. It translates to CASSLSPGTGGVQYF.

CDR3: CATSREWGPSNYGYTF. CDR3 sequence (DNA): TGTGCCACCAGCAGAGAGTGGGGGCCCTCTAACTATGGCTACACCTTC. The J gene is TRBJ1-2, the V gene TRBV15; the D gene is possibly TRBD1 (6 bases). Trimming removed 0 bases from V and 0 bases from J, with 11 bases in between. The CDR3 sequence is 16 residues long. Germline V gene data show CDR1 as LNHNV and CDR2 as YYDKDF (reference sequence).

This chain connects TRBV10-3 to TRBJ1-6; 7 bases map to TRBD1. V gave up 4 bases and J gave up 10 bases; unmatched junction bases: 7. The germline V gene has CDR1 ENHRY and CDR2 SYGVKD. The CDR3 spans 14 residues. CDR3 sequence reads: CAISADRVGSPLHF. The CDR3 DNA is TGTGCCATCAGTGCTGACAGGGTGGGATCACCCCTCCACTTT.

The rearrangement links TRBV7-2 to TRBJ1-6, with D hard to call. Trimming stripped 7 bases from V and 4 bases from J, with 14 bases between. CDR1 SGHTA and CDR2 FQGNSA come from the germline V gene. The CDR3 is 15 residues long. The CDR3 DNA follows: TGTGCCAGCACCCTGGGCGCCATATATAATTCACCCCTCCACTTT. Residues: CASTLGAIYNSPLHF. The full variable domain, its missing parts supplied by reference TRBV7-2 and TRBJ1-6, is GAGVSQSPSNKVTEKGKDVELRCDPISGHTALYWYRQSLGQGLEFLIYFQGNSAPDKSGLPSDRFSAERTGGSVSTLTIQRTQQEDSAVYLCASTLGAIYNSPLHFGNGTRLTVT.